This T cell receptor (beta chain) was recorded in a study of patients and donors after allogeneic stem cell transplantation. The CDR3 is 13 amino acids. V shed 6 bases and J shed 3 bases, with 11 bases lying between them. Germline V lookup: CDR1 MNHNS, CDR2 SASEGT. Each CDR3 protein is one row after TCRdb ran MiXCR on the RT-PCR reads. The data contain about 410,000 distinct CDR3 sequences, 16% of them seen just once; the ten biggest clones take up 6% to 8%. This clonotype was counted a few times. Specimen: blood, either unsorted or a sorted T cell fraction (not recorded which). The receptor was isolated from a human donor who was either an allogeneic HSCT recipient or a stem cell or donor lymphocyte infusion donor (not recorded which). It is not recorded whose cells these are; they may come from a transplant donor. The V call is TRBV6-1, the J call TRBJ1-2, with a possible D match to TRBD1 (6 bases). The CDR3 loop is CASSTRTDYGYTF. The CDR3 coding sequence is TGTGCCAGCAGCACTAGGACAGACTATGGCTACACCTTC.